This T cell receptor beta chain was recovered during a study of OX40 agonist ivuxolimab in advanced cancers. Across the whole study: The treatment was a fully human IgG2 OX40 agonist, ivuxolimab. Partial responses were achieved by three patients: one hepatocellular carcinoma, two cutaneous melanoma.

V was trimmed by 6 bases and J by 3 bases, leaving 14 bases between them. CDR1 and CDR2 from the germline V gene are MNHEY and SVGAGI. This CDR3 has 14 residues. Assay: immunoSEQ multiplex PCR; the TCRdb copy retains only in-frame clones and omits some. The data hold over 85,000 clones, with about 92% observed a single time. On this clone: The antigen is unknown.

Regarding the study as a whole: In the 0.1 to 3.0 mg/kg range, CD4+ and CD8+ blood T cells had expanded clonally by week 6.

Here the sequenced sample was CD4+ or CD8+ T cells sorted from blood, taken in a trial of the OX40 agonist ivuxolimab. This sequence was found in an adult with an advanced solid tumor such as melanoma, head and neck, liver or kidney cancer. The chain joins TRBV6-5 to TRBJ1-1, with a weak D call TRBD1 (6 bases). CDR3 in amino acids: CASSPPQGHTEAFF. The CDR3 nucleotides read TGTGCCAGCAGCCCTCCCCAGGGGCACACTGAAGCTTTCTTT.